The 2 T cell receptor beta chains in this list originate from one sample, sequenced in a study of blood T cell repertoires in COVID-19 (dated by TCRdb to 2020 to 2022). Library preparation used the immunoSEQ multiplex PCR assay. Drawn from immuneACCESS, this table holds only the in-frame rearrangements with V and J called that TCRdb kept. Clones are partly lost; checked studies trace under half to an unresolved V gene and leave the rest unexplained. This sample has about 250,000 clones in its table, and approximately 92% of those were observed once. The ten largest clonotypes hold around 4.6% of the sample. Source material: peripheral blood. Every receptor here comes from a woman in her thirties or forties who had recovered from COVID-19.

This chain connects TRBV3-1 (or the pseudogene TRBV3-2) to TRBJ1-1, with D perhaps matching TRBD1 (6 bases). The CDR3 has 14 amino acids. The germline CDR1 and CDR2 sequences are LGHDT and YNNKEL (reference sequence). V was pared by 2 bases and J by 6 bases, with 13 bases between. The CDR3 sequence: CASSQRDKNAEAFF. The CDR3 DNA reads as TGTGCCAGCAGCCAACGGGACAAAAACGCTGAAGCTTTCTTT.

The CDR3 reads CASSGEGYTF. CDR3 sequence (DNA): TGTGCCAGCAGTGGGGAGGGCTACACCTTC. The chain joins TRBV2 to TRBJ1-2; D unclear. With 4 bases removed from V and 8 bases from J, the gap between germline ends came to 5 bases. CDR1 and CDR2 from the germline V gene are SNHLY and FYNNEI. The CDR3 length is 10 residues. Full variable domain (rest looked up from reference TRBV2 and TRBJ1-2): EPEVTQTPSHQVTQMGQEVILRCVPISNHLYFYWYRQILGQKVEFLVSFYNNEISEKSEIFDDQFSVERPDGSNFTLKIRSTKLEDSAMYFCASSGEGYTFGSGTRLTVV.